Below, 20 T cell receptor beta chains from the same sample are listed, as sequenced in a study of T-cell memory formation after mild COVID-19. TCRdb re-analysed the 5' RACE reads in MiXCR, keeping a single row per CDR3 protein. The sample consists of under 600,000 distinct CDR3 sequences, about 20% of them appearing once. The sequenced sample was PBMCs or a T cell subset sorted from them (not recorded which). Receptor source: an adult woman who had mild COVID-19 (a few samples of this study predate the infection). Cell type and time point are not known.

Many counts were recorded for this clonotype. The chain couples TRBV29-1 to TRBJ2-5, with D possibly TRBD2 on 5 matching bases. The CDR3 spans 11 residues. Germline CDR1 and CDR2: SQVTM and ANQGSEA. Trimming pared 5 bases from V and 6 bases from J, leaving 10 bases between. The CDR3 spells CSVRLRQTQYF. CDR3 coding DNA: TGCAGCGTTCGACTACGCCAGACCCAGTACTTC.

The chain has TRBV5-6 and TRBJ1-2, with 7 bases aligning to TRBD1. V dropped 4 bases and J dropped 2; count of bases not matched to a gene: 5. Germline CDR1 reads SGHDT; CDR2 reads YYEEEE. This CDR3 spans 14 amino acids. CDR3 protein: CASSQGTVNYGYTF. CDR3 nucleotide sequence: TGTGCCAGCAGCCAAGGGACAGTGAACTATGGCTACACCTTC. Complete variable domain (other parts from reference TRBV5-6 and TRBJ1-2): DAGVTQSPTHLIKTRGQQVTLRCSPKSGHDTVSWYQQALGQGPQFIFQYYEEEERQRGNFPDRFSGHQFPNYSSELNVNALLLGDSALYLCASSQGTVNYGYTFGSGTRLTVV.

The chain is built from TRBV4-1 and TRBJ2-3, with TRBD2 matching over 11 bases. The CDR3 totals 16 residues. J lost 4 bases, V lost 1 base, and 4 bases had no gene match. Germline values: CDR1 MGHRA, CDR2 YSYEKL. The CDR3, as DNA: TGCGCCAGCAGCCAAGCATTTAGCGGGGGGGCAGATACGCAGTATTTT. Its translation: CASSQAFSGGADTQYF.

Ten or more counts support this clonotype. The chain combines TRBV19 with TRBJ2-6; the D call may be TRBD1 or TRBD2 (5 bases each). This CDR3 is 14 amino acids long. The V and J ends lost 3 bases and 4 bases respectively, with 7 bases between them. CDR1 is LNHDA, CDR2 SQIVND, per germline (reference sequence). The CDR3 here is CASSMGDGANVLTF. The CDR3 DNA follows: TGTGCCAGTAGTATGGGGGACGGGGCCAACGTCCTGACTTTC.

This clonotype was seen a handful of times. V gene TRBV20-1 combines with J gene TRBJ1-3; 10 bases fit TRBD1. J was trimmed by 2 bases and V by 2 bases; bases with no gene match: 12. The CDR3 has 18 residues. Germline V CDR1 and CDR2: DFQATT, SNEGSKA (reference sequence). The CDR3 region has the DNA TGCAGTGCTAGACCAGGTCCCGGGGACAGGGGCCCTGGAAACACCATATATTTT. The encoded protein is CSARPGPGDRGPGNTIYF.

This clonotype was detected a few times. DNA for the CDR3: TGTGCCAGCAGCCCCAGCGGGGGAGGCTACGAGCAGTACTTC. Residues: CASSPSGGGYEQYF. The chain is built from TRBV7-9 and TRBJ2-7; 8 nucleotides align to TRBD2. Germline V gene sequence: CDR1 SEHNR, CDR2 FQNEAQ (reference sequence). This CDR3 has 14 residues. Trimming cost V 5 bases and J 3 bases; bases outside gene matches: 6.

This clonotype was detected once. This rearrangement joins TRBV7-3 to TRBJ2-3; 7 positions agree with TRBD1. This CDR3 is built from 17 residues. Losses at the gene ends were 3 bases for V and 0 bases for J; bases not matched to a gene: 9. Per germline, CDR1 SGHTA and CDR2 FQGTGA. The CDR3 DNA sequence: TGTGCCAGCAGCTTTTTCCCCAGGGGGACCAGCACAGATACGCAGTATTTT. Protein sequence: CASSFFPRGTSTDTQYF. The entire variable domain, with the rest obtained from reference TRBV7-3 and TRBJ2-3, is as follows: GAGVSQTPSNKVTEKGKYVELRCDPISGHTALYWYRQSLGQGPEFLIYFQGTGAADDSGLPNDRFFAVRPEGSVSTLKIQRTERGDSAVYLCASSFFPRGTSTDTQYFGPGTRLTVL.

The chain is built from TRBV5-6 and TRBJ2-1; 11 bases align to TRBD1. With V trimmed by 2 bases and J by 8 bases, 6 bases remained unmatched. The germline gives CDR1 SGHDT, CDR2 YYEEEE. This CDR3 comprises 15 residues. The CDR3 bases are TGTGCCAGCAGCTTTCCGGACAGGGGGCGATATGAGCAGTTCTTC. Encoded protein: CASSFPDRGRYEQFF.

The chain joins TRBV12-3 or TRBV12-4 to TRBJ1-2; TRBD1 might be the D (5 bases). This CDR3 spans 14 amino acids. Trimming pared 2 bases from V and 4 bases from J, leaving 11 bases between. The CDR3 protein is CASSLSGVFYGYTF. CDR3 DNA sequence: TGTGCCAGCAGTTTATCGGGGGTTTTCTATGGCTACACCTTC.

Only a few counts were recorded for this clonotype. V and J are TRBV7-9 and TRBJ1-2, with 8 bases aligning to TRBD1. Per the germline V gene, CDR1 is SEHNR and CDR2 is FQNEAQ (reference sequence). The V gene end was trimmed by 5 bases and the J gene end by 2 bases; junction bases not matched to a gene: 7. The CDR3 is made up of 15 amino acids. The CDR3: CASSPYRDRNYGYTF. Here the CDR3 DNA reads TGTGCCAGCAGCCCATACCGGGACAGGAACTATGGCTACACCTTC.

This clonotype has a single count. This rearrangement joins TRBV7-9 to TRBJ1-2; 9 bases fit TRBD1. The CDR3 runs to 16 residues. With 5 bases clipped from V and 1 base from J, the junction kept 8 bases outside the gene matches. Germline CDR1 reads SEHNR; CDR2 reads FQNEAQ (reference sequence). DNA of the CDR3: TGTGCCAGCAGCCAGCGGACAGGGGCGTATAACTATGGCTACACCTTC. Translating it yields CASSQRTGAYNYGYTF.

The rearrangement joins TRBV12-3 or TRBV12-4 to TRBJ1-1, with D unresolved. The CDR3 is 13 amino acids. The V and J ends lost 3 bases and 1 base respectively, with 6 bases between them. The CDR3 loop reads CASSFSWNTEAFF. CDR3 nucleotide sequence: TGTGCCAGCAGTTTTTCTTGGAACACTGAAGCTTTCTTT.

The chain is built from TRBV12-3 or TRBV12-4 and TRBJ2-1; 7 bases are shared with TRBD1. CDR3 length: 14 amino acids. V trimming: 6 bases; J trimming: 5 bases; junction bases outside the gene matches: 7. The CDR3 sequence: CASSRDSWDNEQFF. The CDR3 DNA follows: TGTGCCAGCAGCCGGGACAGTTGGGACAATGAGCAGTTCTTC.

The V call is TRBV6-2 or TRBV6-3, the J call TRBJ2-7, with 15 bases aligning to TRBD2. CDR1 and CDR2 from the germline V gene are MNHEY and SVGEGT. V gave up 6 bases and J gave up 5 bases; unmatched junction bases: 8. The CDR3 has 16 amino acids. This chain's CDR3 is CASSPGLAGGGHEQYF. The CDR3 nucleotides read TGTGCCAGCAGCCCCGGACTAGCGGGAGGGGGCCACGAGCAGTACTTC.

The chain joins TRBV12-3 or TRBV12-4 to TRBJ2-3; D tentatively fits TRBD1 or TRBD2 (5 bases each). The CDR3 totals 16 residues. The V gene lost 5 bases and the J gene lost 1 base, with 16 bases spanning the gap. The CDR3 coding sequence is TGTGCCAGCAGTCCCCTTGCACGGGGCGGCACAGATACGCAGTATTTT. Protein sequence: CASSPLARGGTDTQYF.

This sequence joins TRBV7-8 and TRBJ2-3; 7 positions agree with TRBD2. V shed 5 bases, J shed 5 bases, and the junction held 13 bases outside the gene matches. The germline CDR1 and CDR2 sequences are SGHVS and FQNEAQ. The CDR3 extends over 16 amino acids. CDR3 sequence (DNA): TGTGCCAGCAGCCAGAACACCCTGCGCGGGGGAGATACGCAGTATTTT. As protein: CASSQNTLRGGDTQYF.

The chain has TRBV7-2 and TRBJ2-3; D is undetermined. Looked up from germline, CDR1 is SGHTA and CDR2 is FQGNSA. V lost 3 bases, J lost 2 bases, and 9 bases lay in between. This CDR3 contains 14 residues. The chain's CDR3 is CASSFDSTTDTQYF. In DNA form, the CDR3 reads TGTGCCAGCAGCTTCGATAGCACCACAGATACGCAGTATTTT.

This clonotype occurred once. This chain links TRBV5-6 with TRBJ2-7; D gene unclear. CDR3 length equals 15 residues. The germline gives CDR1 SGHDT, CDR2 YYEEEE. The V end was cut by 4 bases, the J end by 5 bases, with 19 bases between. In DNA form, the CDR3 reads TGTGCCAGCAGCATGGAGCAGAGGCGTATCGACGAGCAGTACTTC. Protein: CASSMEQRRIDEQYF.

The chain has TRBV5-4 and TRBJ2-1, with TRBD1 as a possible D gene (5 bases). V dropped 4 bases and J dropped 5 bases, with 19 bases sitting between them. Looked up from germline, CDR1 is SGHNT and CDR2 is YYREEE (reference sequence). The CDR3 sequence is 16 residues long. As DNA, the CDR3 is TGTGCCAGCAGCGAAGCACAGGCTGTTAGGAACAATGAGCAGTTCTTC. Translation: CASSEAQAVRNNEQFF.

The chain combines TRBV6-6 with TRBJ2-3, with no clear D. Germline V gives CDR1 MNHNY, CDR2 SVGAGI (reference sequence). CDR3 size: 15 residues. The germline V and J ends were trimmed by 2 bases and 4 bases, with 13 bases remaining between them. CDR3 sequence (DNA): TGTGCCAGCAGTTACGAATTCGGTTCGGCAGATACGCAGTATTTT. This translates into CASSYEFGSADTQYF.